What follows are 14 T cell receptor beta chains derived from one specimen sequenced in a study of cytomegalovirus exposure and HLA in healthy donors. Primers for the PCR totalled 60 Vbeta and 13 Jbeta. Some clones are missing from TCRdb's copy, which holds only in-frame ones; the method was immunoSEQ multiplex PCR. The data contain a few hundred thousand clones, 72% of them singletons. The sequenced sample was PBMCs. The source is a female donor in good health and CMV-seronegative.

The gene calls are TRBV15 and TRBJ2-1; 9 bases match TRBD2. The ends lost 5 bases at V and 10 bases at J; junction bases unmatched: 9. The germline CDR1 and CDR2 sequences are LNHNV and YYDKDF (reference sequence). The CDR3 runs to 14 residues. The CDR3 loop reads CATSAGTSLREQFF. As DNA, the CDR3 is TGTGCCACCAGCGCTGGGACTAGCTTAAGGGAGCAGTTCTTC.

The DNA for the CDR3 is TGTGCCAGCAGTGAACCAACAGGGTATAATCAGCCCCAGCATTTT. Protein product: CASSEPTGYNQPQHF. The rearrangement links TRBV6-1 to TRBJ1-5, with D perhaps TRBD1 (6 bases). The germline gives CDR1 MNHNS, CDR2 SASEGT. The CDR3 length is 15 residues. V lost 2 bases to trimming and J lost 4 bases, with 12 bases between them.

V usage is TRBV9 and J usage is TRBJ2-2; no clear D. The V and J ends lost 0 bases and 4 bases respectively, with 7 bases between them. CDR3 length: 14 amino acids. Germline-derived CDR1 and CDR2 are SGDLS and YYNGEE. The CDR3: CASSVEQTTGELFF. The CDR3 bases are TGTGCCAGCAGCGTAGAACAGACCACCGGGGAGCTGTTTTTT.

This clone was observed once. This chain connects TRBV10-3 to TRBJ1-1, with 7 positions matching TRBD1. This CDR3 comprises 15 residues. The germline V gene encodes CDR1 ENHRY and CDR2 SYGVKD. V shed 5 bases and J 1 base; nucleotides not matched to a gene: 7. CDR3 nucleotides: TGTGCCATCAGTCAACCGGGACAGAAGAACACTGAAGCTTTCTTT. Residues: CAISQPGQKNTEAFF.

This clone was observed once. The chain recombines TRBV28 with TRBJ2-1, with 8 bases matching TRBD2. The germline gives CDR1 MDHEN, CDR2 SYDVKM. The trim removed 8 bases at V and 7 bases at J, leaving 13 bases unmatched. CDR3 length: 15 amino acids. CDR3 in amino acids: CASQERGTSVNEQFF. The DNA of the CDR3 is TGTGCCAGCCAGGAGAGAGGGACTAGTGTTAATGAGCAGTTCTTC.

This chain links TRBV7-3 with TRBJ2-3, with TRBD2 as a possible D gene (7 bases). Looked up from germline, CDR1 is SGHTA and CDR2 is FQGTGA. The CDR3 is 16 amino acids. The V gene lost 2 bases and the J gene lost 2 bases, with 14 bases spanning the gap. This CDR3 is CASSLRRGGVTDTQYF. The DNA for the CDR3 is TGTGCCAGCAGCTTACGACGAGGGGGGGTCACAGATACGCAGTATTTT.

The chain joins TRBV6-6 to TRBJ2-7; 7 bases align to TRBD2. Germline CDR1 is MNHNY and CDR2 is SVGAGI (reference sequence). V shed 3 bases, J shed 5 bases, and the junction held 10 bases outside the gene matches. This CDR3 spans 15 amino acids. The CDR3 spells CASSYGGSGTDEQYF. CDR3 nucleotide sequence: TGTGCCAGCAGTTATGGCGGGAGCGGGACGGACGAGCAGTACTTC.

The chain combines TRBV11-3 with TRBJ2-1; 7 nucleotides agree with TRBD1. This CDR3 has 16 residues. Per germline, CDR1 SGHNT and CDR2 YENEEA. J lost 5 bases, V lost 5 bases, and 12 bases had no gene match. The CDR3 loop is CASSPGTAEGNNEQFF. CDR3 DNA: TGTGCCAGCAGCCCCGGGACAGCTGAAGGTAACAATGAGCAGTTCTTC.

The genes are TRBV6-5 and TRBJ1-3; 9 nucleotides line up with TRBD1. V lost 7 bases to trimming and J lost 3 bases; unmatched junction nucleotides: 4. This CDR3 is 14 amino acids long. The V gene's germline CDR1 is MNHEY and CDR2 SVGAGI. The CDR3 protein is CASKQGANGNTIYF. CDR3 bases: TGTGCCAGCAAACAGGGGGCTAATGGAAACACCATATATTTT.

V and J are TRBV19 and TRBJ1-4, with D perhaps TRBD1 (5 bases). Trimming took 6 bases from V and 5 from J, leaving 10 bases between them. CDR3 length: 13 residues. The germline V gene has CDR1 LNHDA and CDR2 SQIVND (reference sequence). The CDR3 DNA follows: TGTGCCAGTAGGACAGAACCCAATGAAAAACTGTTTTTT. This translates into CASRTEPNEKLFF.

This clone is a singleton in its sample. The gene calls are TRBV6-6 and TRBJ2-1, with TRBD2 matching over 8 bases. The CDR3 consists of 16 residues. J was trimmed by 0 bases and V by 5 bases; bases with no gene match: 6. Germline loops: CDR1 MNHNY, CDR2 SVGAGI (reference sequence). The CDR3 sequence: CASSSPSGSSYNEQFF. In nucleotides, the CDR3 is TGTGCCAGCAGTAGCCCGAGCGGGAGCTCCTACAATGAGCAGTTCTTC.

CDR3 in amino acids: CATRRPGAQYF. In DNA, the CDR3 is TGTGCCACCCGCCGACCAGGGGCCCAGTACTTC. This chain links TRBV21-1 with TRBJ2-5; the table's TRBD1 call for D was not verified on the DNA. TRBV21-1 is listed as a pseudogene. The CDR3 contains 11 residues.

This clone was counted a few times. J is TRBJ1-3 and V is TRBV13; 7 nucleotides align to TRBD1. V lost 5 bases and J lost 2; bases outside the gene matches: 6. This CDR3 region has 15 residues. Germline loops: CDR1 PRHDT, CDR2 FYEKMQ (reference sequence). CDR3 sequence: CASSTDRNTGNTIYF. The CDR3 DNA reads TGTGCCAGCAGCACGGACAGGAACACTGGAAACACCATATATTTT.

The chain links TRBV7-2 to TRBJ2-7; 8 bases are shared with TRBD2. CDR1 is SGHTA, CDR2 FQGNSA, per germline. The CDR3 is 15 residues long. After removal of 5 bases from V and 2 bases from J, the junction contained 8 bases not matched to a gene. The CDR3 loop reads CASSHSGTHPYEQYF. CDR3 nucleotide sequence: TGTGCCAGCAGCCATAGCGGGACTCACCCCTACGAGCAGTACTTC.